This TCR beta chain was captured by sequencing in a study of sequential checkpoint blockade in melanoma. Profiled with immunoSEQ multiplex PCR; TCRdb holds only in-frame clones, not every one. The sample has some 10,000 clones, 60% to 75% seen once; the top ten hold around 33%. This CDR3 region has 16 residues. J was trimmed by 8 bases and V by 0 bases; bases with no gene match: 7. Germline V lookup: CDR1 SEHNR, CDR2 FQNEAQ (reference sequence). Treatment described: randomized to nivolumab then ipilimumab (arm A) or the reverse (arm B). This clonotype was sampled from a human donor with melanoma. The chain recombines TRBV7-9 with TRBJ1-4, with 9 bases identical to TRBD1. This specimen was CD8+ T cells sorted from blood (inferred from file names), taken from a patient given nivolumab and ipilimumab in sequence. The CDR3 spells CASSLAFWDREEKLFF. As DNA, the CDR3 is TGTGCCAGCAGCTTAGCTTTTTGGGACAGGGAAGAAAAACTGTTTTTT.